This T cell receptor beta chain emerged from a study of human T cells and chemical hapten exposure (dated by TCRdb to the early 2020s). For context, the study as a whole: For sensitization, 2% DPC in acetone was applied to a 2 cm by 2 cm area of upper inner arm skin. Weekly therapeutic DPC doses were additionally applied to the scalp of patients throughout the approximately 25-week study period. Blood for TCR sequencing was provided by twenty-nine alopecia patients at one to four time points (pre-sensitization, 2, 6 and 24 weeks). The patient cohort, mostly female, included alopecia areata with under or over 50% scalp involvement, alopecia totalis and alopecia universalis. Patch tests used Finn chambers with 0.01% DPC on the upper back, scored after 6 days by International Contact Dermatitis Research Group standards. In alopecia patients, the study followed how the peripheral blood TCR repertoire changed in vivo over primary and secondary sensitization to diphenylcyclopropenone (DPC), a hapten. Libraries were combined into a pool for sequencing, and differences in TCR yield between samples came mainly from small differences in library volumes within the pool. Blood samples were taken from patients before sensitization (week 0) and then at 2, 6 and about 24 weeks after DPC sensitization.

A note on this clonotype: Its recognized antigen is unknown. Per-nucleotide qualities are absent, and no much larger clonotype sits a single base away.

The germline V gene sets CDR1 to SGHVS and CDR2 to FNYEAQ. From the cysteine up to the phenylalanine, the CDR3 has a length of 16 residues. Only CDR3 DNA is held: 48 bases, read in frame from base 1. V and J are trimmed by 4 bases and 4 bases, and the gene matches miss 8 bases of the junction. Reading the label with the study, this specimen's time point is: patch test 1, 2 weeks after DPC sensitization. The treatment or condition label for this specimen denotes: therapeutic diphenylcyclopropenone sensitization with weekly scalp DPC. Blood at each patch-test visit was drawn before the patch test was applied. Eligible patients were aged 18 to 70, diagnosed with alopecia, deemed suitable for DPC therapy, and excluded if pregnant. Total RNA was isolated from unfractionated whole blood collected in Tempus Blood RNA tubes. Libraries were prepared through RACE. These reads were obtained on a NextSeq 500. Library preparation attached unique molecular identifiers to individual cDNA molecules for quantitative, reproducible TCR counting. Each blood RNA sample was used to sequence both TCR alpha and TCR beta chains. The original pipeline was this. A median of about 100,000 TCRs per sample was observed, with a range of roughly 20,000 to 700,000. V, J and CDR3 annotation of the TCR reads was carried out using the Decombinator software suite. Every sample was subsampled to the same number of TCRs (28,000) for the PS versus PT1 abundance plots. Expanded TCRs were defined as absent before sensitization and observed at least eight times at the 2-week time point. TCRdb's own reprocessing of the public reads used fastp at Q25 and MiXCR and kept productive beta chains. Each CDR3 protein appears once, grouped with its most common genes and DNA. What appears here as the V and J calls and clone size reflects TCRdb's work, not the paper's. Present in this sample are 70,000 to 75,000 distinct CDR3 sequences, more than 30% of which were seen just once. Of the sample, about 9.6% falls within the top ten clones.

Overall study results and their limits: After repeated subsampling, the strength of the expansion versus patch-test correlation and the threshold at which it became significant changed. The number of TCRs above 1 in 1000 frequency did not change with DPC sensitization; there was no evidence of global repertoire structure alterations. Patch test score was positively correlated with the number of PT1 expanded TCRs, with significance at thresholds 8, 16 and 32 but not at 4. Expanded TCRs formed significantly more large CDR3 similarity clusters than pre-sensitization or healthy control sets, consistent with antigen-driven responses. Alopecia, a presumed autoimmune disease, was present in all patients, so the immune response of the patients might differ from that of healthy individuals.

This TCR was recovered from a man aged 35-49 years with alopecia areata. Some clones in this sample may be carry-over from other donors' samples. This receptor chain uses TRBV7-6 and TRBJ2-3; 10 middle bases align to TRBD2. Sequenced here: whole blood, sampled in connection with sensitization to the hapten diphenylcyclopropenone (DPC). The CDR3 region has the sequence CASSSDLAGAADTQYF. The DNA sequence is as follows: TGTGCCAGCAGCTCGGACCTAGCGGGAGCGGCAGATACGCAGTATTTT.